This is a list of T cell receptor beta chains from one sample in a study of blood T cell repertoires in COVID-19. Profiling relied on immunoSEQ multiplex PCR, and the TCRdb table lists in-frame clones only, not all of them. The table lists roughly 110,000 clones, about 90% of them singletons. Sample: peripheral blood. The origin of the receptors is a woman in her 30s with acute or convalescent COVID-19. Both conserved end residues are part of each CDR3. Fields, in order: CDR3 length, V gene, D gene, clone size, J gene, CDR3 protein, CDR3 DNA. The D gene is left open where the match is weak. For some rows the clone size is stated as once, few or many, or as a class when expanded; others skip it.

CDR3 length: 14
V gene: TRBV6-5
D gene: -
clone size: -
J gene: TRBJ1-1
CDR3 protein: CASSYRGLGTEAFF
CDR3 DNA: TGTGCCAGCAGTTACAGGGGCTTGGGCACTGAAGCTTTCTTT

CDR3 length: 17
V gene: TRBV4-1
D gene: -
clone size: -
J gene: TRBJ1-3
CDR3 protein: CASSQGGRGYSGNTIYF
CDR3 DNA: TGCGCCAGCAGCCAAGGAGGGCGGGGCTACTCTGGAAACACCATATATTTT

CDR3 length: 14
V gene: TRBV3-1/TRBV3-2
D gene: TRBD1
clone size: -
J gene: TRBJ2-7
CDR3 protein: CASSHGQGTYEQYF
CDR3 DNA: TGTGCCAGCAGCCATGGACAGGGGACCTACGAGCAGTACTTC

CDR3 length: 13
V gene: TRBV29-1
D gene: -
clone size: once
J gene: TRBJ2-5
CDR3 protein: CSVVGAAGETQYF
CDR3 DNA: TGCAGCGTTGTTGGAGCGGCCGGGGAGACCCAGTACTTC

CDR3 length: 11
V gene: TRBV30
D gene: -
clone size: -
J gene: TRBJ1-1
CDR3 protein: CALGAITEAFF
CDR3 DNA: TGTGCACTTGGGGCGATCACTGAAGCTTTCTTT

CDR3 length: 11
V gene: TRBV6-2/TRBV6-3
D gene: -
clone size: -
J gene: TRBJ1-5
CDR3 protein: CASSTGYNEHF
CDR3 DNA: TGTGCCAGCAGTACGGGGTACAACGAGCATTTT

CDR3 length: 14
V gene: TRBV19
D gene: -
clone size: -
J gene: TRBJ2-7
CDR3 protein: CASSISGGTREQYF
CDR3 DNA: TGTGCCAGTAGTATTAGCGGAGGTACAAGGGAGCAGTACTTC

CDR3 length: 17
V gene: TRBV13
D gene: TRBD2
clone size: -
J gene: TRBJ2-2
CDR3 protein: CASSFRTSGEGTGELFF
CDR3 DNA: TGTGCCAGCAGCTTCAGGACTAGCGGAGAGGGGACCGGGGAGCTGTTTTTT

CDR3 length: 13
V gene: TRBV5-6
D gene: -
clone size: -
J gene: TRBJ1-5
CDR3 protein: CASSLGRGGTQHF
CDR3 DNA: TGTGCCAGCAGCTTAGGCAGAGGAGGAACCCAGCATTTT

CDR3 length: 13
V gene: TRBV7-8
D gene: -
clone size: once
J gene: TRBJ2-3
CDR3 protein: CASSLRPDSTQYF
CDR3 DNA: TGTGCCAGCAGCTTACGGCCCGACTCCACGCAGTATTTT

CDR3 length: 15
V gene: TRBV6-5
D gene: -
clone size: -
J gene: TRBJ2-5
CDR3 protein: CASSYLARPQETQYF
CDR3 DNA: TGTGCCAGCAGTTACCTGGCCAGGCCCCAAGAGACCCAGTACTTC

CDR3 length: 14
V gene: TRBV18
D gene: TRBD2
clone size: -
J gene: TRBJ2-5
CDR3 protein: CASSLAEGRKTQYF
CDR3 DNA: TGTGCCAGCTCCCTAGCGGAGGGGCGAAAGACCCAGTACTTC

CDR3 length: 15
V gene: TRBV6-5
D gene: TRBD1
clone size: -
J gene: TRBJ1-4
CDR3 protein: CASSAYRGREEKLFF
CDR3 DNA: TGTGCCAGCAGCGCGTACAGGGGGCGGGAGGAAAAACTGTTTTTT

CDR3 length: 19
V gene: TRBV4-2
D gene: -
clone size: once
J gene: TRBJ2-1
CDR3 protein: CASSQEASRKGLAYNEQFF
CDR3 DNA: TGTGCCAGCAGCCAAGAAGCCAGCCGAAAGGGGCTCGCCTACAATGAGCAGTTCTTC

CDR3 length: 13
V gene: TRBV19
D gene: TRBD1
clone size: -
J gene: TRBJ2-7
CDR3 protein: CASRGQATYEQYF
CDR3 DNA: TGTGCCAGTAGGGGACAGGCTACCTACGAGCAGTACTTC

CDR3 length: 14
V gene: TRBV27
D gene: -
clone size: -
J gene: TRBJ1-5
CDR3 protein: CASSLSSVLQPQHF
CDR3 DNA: TGTGCCAGCAGTTTATCGAGCGTTCTGCAGCCCCAGCATTTT

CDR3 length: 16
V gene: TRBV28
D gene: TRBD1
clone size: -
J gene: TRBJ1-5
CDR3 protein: CASRLRRGQGNQPQHF
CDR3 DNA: TGTGCCAGCAGACTCAGAAGGGGACAGGGCAATCAGCCCCAGCATTTT

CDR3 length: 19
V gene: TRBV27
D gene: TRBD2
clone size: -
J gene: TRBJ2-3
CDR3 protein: CASSSKQRATSGGTDTQYF
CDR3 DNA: TGTGCCAGCAGTTCCAAACAGCGAGCTACTAGCGGAGGCACAGATACGCAGTATTTT

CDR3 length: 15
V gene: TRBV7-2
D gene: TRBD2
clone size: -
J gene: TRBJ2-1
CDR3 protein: CASRLAGGIYNEQFF
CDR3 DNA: TGTGCCAGCAGGCTAGCGGGAGGGATCTACAATGAGCAGTTCTTC

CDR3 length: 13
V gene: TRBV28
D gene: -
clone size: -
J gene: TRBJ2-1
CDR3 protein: CASSTGGGQGQFF
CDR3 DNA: TGTGCCAGCAGCACAGGGGGAGGGCAGGGGCAGTTCTTC

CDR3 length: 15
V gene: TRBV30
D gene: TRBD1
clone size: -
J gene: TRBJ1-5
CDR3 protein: CAWSVPGGNNQPQHF
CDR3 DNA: TGTGCCTGGAGTGTACCAGGGGGAAACAATCAGCCCCAGCATTTT

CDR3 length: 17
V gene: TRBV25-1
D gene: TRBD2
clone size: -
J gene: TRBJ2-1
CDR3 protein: CASSDRASGLSYNEQFF
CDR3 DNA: TGTGCCAGCAGTGATAGGGCTAGCGGACTCTCCTACAATGAGCAGTTCTTC

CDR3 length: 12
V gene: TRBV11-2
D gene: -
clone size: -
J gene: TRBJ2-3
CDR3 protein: CASSRSTDTQYF
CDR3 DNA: TGTGCCAGCAGCCGTAGCACAGATACGCAGTATTTT

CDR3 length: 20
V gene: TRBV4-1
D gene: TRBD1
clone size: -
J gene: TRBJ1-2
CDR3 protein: CASSQDHLGQGALLRNGYTF
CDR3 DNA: TGCGCCAGCAGCCAAGATCATTTGGGACAGGGGGCCCTCCTTCGAAATGGCTACACCTTC

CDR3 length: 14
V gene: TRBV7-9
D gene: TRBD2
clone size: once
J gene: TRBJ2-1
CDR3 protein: CASLLAGGPIEQFF
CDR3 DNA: TGTGCCAGCCTACTAGCGGGAGGGCCCATTGAGCAGTTCTTC

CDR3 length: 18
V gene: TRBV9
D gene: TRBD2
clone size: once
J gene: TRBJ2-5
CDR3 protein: CASSVGWTSGGAKETQYF
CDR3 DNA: TGTGCCAGCAGCGTAGGATGGACTAGCGGGGGGGCAAAGGAGACCCAGTACTTC

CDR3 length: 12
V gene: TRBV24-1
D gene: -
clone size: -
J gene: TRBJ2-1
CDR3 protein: CATKDSYNEQFF
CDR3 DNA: TGTGCCACCAAGGACAGTTACAATGAGCAGTTCTTC

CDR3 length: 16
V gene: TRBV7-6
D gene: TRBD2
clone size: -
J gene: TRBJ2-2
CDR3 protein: CASSYRLSGSTGELFF
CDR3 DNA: TGTGCCAGCAGCTACCGTCTTAGCGGGAGCACCGGGGAGCTGTTTTTT

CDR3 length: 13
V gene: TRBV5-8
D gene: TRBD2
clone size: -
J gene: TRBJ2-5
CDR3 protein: CASSWLAGETQYF
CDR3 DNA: TGTGCCAGCAGCTGGCTAGCGGGAGAGACCCAGTACTTC

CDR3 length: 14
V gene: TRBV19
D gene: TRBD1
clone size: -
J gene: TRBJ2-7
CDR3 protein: CASSPGQSSYEQYF
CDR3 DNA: TGTGCCAGTAGTCCGGGACAGAGCTCCTACGAGCAGTACTTC

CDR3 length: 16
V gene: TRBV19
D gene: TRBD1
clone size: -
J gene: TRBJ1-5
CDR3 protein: CASSSMGQQYNQPQHF
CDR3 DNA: TGTGCCAGTAGTAGCATGGGACAGCAATACAATCAGCCCCAGCATTTT

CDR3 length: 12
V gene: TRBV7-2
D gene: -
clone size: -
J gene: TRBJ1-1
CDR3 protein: CASSPRQAKAFF
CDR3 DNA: TGTGCCAGCAGCCCACGACAGGCTAAAGCTTTCTTT

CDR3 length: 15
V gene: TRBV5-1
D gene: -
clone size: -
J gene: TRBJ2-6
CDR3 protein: CASSLAGSGANVLTF
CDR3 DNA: TGCGCCAGCAGCTTGGCAGGGTCTGGGGCCAACGTCCTGACTTTC

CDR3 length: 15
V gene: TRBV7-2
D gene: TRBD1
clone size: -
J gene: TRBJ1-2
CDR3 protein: CASSILQGASYGYTF
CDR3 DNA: TGTGCCAGCAGCATTCTCCAGGGGGCAAGCTATGGCTACACCTTC

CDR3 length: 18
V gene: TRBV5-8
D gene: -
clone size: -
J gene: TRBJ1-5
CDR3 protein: CASSLDRKGIYSNQPQHF
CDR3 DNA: TGTGCCAGCAGCTTGGACAGAAAAGGCATCTATAGCAATCAGCCCCAGCATTTT

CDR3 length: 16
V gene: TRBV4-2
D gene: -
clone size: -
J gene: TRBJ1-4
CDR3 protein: CASSQGAAGRDEKLFF
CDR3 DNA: TGTGCCAGCAGCCAAGGTGCGGCGGGGCGGGATGAAAAACTGTTTTTT

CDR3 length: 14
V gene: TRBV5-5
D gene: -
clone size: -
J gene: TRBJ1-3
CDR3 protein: CASSEWSPGNTIYF
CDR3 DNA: TGTGCCAGCAGTGAGTGGAGCCCTGGAAACACCATATATTTT

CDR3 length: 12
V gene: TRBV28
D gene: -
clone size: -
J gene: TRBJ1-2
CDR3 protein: CASSLQTSGYTF
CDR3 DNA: TGTGCCAGCAGTTTACAGACTAGTGGCTACACCTTC

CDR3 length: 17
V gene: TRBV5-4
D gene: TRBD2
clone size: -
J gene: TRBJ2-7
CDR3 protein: CASSSGTSSSPPYEQYF
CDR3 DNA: TGTGCCAGCAGCTCAGGGACTAGCTCCTCCCCTCCCTACGAGCAGTACTTC

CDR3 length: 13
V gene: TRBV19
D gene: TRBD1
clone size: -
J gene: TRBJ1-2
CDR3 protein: CASSIFGQGGYTF
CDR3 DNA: TGTGCCAGTAGTATATTTGGACAGGGCGGCTACACCTTC

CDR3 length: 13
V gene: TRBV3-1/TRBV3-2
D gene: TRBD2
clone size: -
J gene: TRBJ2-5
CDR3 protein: CASSTSGGKTQYF
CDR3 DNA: TGTGCCAGCAGCACTAGCGGGGGAAAGACCCAGTACTTC

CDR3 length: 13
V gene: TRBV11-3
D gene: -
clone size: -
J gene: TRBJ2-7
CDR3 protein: CASSFSLRWEQYF
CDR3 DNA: TGTGCCAGCAGCTTTTCCCTCCGGTGGGAGCAGTACTTC

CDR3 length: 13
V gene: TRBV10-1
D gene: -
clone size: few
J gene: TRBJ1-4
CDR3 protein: CASSQGNGEKLFF
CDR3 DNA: TGCGCCAGCAGTCAGGGAAATGGCGAAAAACTGTTTTTT

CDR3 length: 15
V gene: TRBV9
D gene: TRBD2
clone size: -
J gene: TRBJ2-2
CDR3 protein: CASSVRGRDTGELFF
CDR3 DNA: TGTGCCAGCAGCGTACGGGGGAGGGACACCGGGGAGCTGTTTTTT

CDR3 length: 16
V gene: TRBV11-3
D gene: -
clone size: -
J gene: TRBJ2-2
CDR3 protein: CASSPLAFIGPGELFF
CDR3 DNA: TGTGCCAGCAGCCCGCTAGCGTTTATTGGTCCCGGGGAGCTGTTTTTT